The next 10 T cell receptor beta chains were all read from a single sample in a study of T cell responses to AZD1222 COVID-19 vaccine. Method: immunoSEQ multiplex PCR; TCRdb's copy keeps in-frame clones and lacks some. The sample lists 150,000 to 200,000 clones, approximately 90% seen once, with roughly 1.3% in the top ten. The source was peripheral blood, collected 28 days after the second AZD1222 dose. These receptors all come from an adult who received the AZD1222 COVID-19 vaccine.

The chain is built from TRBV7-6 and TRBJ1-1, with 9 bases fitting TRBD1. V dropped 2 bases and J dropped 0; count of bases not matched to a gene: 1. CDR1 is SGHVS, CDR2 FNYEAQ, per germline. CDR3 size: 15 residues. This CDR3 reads CASSLRTGVNTEAFF. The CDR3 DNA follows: TGTGCCAGCAGCTTACGGACAGGGGTGAACACTGAAGCTTTCTTT.

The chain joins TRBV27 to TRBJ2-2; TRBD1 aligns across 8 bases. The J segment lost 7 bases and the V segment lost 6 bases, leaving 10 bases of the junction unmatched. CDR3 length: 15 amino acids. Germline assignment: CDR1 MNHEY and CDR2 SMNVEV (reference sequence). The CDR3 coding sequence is TGTGCCAGCAGCCCCCCGGACAGGGCTAACGGGGAGCTGTTTTTT. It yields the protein CASSPPDRANGELFF.

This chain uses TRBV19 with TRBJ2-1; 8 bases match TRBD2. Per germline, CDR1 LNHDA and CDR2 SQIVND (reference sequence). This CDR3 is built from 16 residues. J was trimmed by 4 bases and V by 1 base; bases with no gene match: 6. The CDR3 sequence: CASSIGPAGEYNEQFF. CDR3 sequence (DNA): TGTGCCAGTAGTATAGGTCCAGCGGGAGAATACAATGAGCAGTTCTTC.

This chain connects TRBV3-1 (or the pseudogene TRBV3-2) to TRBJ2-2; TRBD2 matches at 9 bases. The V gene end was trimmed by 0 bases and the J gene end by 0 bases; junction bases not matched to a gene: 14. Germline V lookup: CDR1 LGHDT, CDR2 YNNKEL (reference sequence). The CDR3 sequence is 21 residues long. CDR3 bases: TGTGCCAGCAGCCAAGACCAGGCCCAGCGGGGGGCGACTTCGAACACCGGGGAGCTGTTTTTT. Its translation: CASSQDQAQRGATSNTGELFF.

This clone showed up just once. The chain's CDR3 is CASSLPFGGRGVWDSYEQYF. CDR3 DNA: TGTGCCAGCAGCTTGCCTTTTGGCGGGAGAGGGGTGTGGGATTCTTACGAGCAGTACTTC. The V gene is TRBV5-8, the J gene TRBJ2-7; 7 nucleotides align to TRBD2. The CDR3 sequence is 20 residues long. The junction had 23 bases not matched to a gene; V was cut back by 1 base and J by 4 bases. CDR1 and CDR2 from the germline V gene are SGHTS and YDEGEE.

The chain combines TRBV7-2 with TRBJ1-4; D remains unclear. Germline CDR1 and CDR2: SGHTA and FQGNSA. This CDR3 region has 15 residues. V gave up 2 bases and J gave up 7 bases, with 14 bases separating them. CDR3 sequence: CASSLSWGIGEKLFF. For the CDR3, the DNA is TGTGCCAGCAGCTTATCGTGGGGAATCGGTGAAAAACTGTTTTTT.

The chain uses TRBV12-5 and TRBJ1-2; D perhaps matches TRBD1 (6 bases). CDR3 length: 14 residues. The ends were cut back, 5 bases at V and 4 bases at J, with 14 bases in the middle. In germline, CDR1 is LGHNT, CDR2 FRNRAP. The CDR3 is CASGPRGPGYGYTF. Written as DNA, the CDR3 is TGTGCTAGTGGTCCCAGGGGCCCCGGCTATGGCTACACCTTC.

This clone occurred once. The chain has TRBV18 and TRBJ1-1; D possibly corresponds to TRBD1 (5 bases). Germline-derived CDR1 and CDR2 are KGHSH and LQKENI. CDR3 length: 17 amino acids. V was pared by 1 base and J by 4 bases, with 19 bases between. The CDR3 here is CASSPRGHGQRSTEAFF. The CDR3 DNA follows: TGTGCCAGCTCACCACGGGGCCACGGGCAAAGGAGCACTGAAGCTTTCTTT.

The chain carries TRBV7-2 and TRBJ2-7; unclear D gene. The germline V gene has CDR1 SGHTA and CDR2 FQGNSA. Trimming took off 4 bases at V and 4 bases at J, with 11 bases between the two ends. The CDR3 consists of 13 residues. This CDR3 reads CASSSVVSYEQYF. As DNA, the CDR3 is TGTGCCAGCAGCTCAGTGGTCAGTTACGAGCAGTACTTC.

This CDR3 is CASSFASGLAGAETQYF. The CDR3 nucleotides are TGTGCCAGCAGTTTCGCCTCGGGACTAGCGGGGGCGGAGACCCAGTACTTC. J is TRBJ2-5 and V is TRBV6-2 or TRBV6-3, with 14 bases identical to TRBD2. Germline V gene data show CDR1 as MNHEY and CDR2 as SVGEGT. The CDR3 length is 17 residues. V trimming: 4 bases; J trimming: 5 bases; junction bases outside the gene matches: 9.